These 20 T cell receptor beta chains share one sample of origin, sequenced in a study of T-cell memory formation after mild COVID-19. TCRdb independently ran MiXCR on the 5' RACE reads; one entry per CDR3 protein. The sample records about 200,000 distinct CDR3 sequences, approximately 16% being singletons. Sequenced: PBMCs or a T cell subset sorted from them (not recorded which). These receptors were obtained from an adult woman who had mild COVID-19 (a few samples of this study predate the infection). Cell type and time point are not known.

This clonotype was detected only a few times. The chain employs TRBV20-1 and TRBJ1-6, with no clear D. Deletions cut 7 bases from V and 5 bases from J, with 18 bases between. Germline V gene lookup returns CDR1 DFQATT and CDR2 SNEGSKA (reference sequence). CDR3 length: 15 residues. The CDR3: CSVSRPALDNSPLHF. The DNA for the CDR3 is TGCAGTGTGTCGAGACCCGCATTAGATAATTCACCCCTCCACTTT.

The chain has TRBV9 and TRBJ1-5; D unclear. Trimming shortened V by 0 bases and J by 0 bases, and 7 bases separated the two germline ends. Per germline, CDR1 SGDLS and CDR2 YYNGEE. CDR3 length: 15 amino acids. The CDR3: CASSVDGYSNQPQHF. The CDR3 nucleotides read TGTGCCAGCAGCGTAGACGGGTATAGCAATCAGCCCCAGCATTTT.

This clonotype was counted between two and nine times. The chain links TRBV6-5 to TRBJ1-2; the D gene is possibly TRBD1 (5 bases). Per germline, CDR1 MNHEY and CDR2 SVGAGI. CDR3 size: 15 residues. The V gene lost 5 bases and the J gene lost 5 bases, with 18 bases spanning the gap. CDR3 in amino acids: CASSRAGSRLYGYTF. As DNA, the CDR3 is TGTGCCAGCAGTCGCGCAGGGTCCCGCCTTTATGGCTACACCTTC.

In this sample, this clonotype turned up a few times. The chain couples TRBV3-1 to TRBJ2-7; D is ambiguous. The V gene lost 0 bases and the J gene lost 1 base, with 13 bases spanning the gap. Germline V gene sequence: CDR1 LGHDT, CDR2 YNNKEL (reference sequence). The CDR3 sequence is 16 residues long. CDR3 region: CASSQDLGSPSYEQYF. In DNA, the CDR3 is TGTGCCAGCAGCCAAGATTTAGGGTCCCCGTCCTACGAGCAGTACTTC.

This clonotype was counted between two and nine times. This chain's CDR3 is CASSLGSSRETQYF. The CDR3 DNA is TGTGCCAGCAGCTTAGGAAGCTCCCGAGAGACCCAGTACTTC. The V gene is TRBV7-6, the J gene TRBJ2-5; D not resolved. The CDR3 sequence is 14 residues long. Germline lookup yields CDR1 SGHVS and CDR2 FNYEAQ. Trimming left V 1 base short and J 4 bases short, with 10 bases between.

CDR3 protein: CASSTSRSGRNEQFF. CDR3 sequence (DNA): TGTGCCAGCAGTACGTCCCGGTCAGGGCGGAATGAGCAGTTCTTC. The chain has TRBV6-2 or TRBV6-3 and TRBJ2-1; D is perhaps TRBD1 (5 bases). V was shortened by 5 bases and J by 7 bases, with 18 bases between the two germline ends. Germline values: CDR1 MNHEY, CDR2 SVGEGT. CDR3 size: 15 residues.

The J gene is TRBJ1-5, the V gene TRBV7-9; a weak D match, TRBD1 (6 bases). CDR1 and CDR2 (germline): SEHNR, FQNEAQ (reference sequence). V was clipped by 1 base and J by 12 bases, with 16 bases between them. This CDR3 comprises 14 residues. The CDR3 nucleotides read TGTGCCAGCAGCTTAGGGTACGGGGGCGAGGGCCAGCATTTT. Protein: CASSLGYGGEGQHF.

This clonotype occurred many times. This chain connects TRBV27 to TRBJ2-2; 15 positions agree with TRBD2. With V trimmed by 5 bases and J by 5 bases, 9 bases remained unmatched. The CDR3 length is 18 residues. The germline V gene has CDR1 MNHEY and CDR2 SMNVEV (reference sequence). The CDR3 loop reads CASSMPGLAGGGTGELFF. The CDR3 coding sequence is TGTGCCAGCAGTATGCCGGGACTAGCGGGAGGAGGGACCGGGGAGCTGTTTTTT.

This clonotype showed up many times. The chain has TRBV5-1 and TRBJ1-5; 12 bases align to TRBD1. The CDR3 sequence is 15 residues long. Trimming cost V 4 bases and J 6 bases; bases outside gene matches: 5. Germline CDR1 SGHRS, CDR2 YFSETQ. The CDR3 sequence: CASSPGQGAGQPQHF. The CDR3 DNA sequence: TGCGCCAGCAGCCCGGGACAGGGGGCGGGTCAGCCCCAGCATTTT.

The chain has TRBV2 and TRBJ1-1, with TRBD1 identical over 7 bases. This CDR3 contains 15 residues. Germline V gene sequence: CDR1 SNHLY, CDR2 FYNNEI. The V segment lost 8 bases and the J segment 5 bases; nucleotides outside the gene matches: 14. The CDR3 nucleotides read TGTGCCAGCCAGGGGGGCCCAGGGAGAAGTACTGAAGCTTTCTTT. Translated: CASQGGPGRSTEAFF.

This chain links TRBV12-3 or TRBV12-4 with TRBJ1-2; D unresolved. Between the trimmed V and J ends, which lost 1 base and 5 bases, there was a span of 8 bases. There are 13 residues in the CDR3. The CDR3 region is CASSLGPEYGYTF. In DNA, the CDR3 is TGTGCCAGCAGTTTAGGACCGGAGTATGGCTACACCTTC.

The rearrangement uses TRBV7-3 and TRBJ1-6, with no clear D. V lost 6 bases, J lost 7 bases, and 19 bases lay in between. In germline, CDR1 is SGHTA, CDR2 FQGTGA. This CDR3 has 16 residues. The DNA for the CDR3 is TGTGCCAGCAGTTTTGACGGCCCCGGTGGGAATTCACCCCTCCACTTT. The encoded protein is CASSFDGPGGNSPLHF.

As DNA, the CDR3 is TGTGCCAGCAATTCAGGGTTCTCCTCCACTGAAGCTTTCTTT. It yields the protein CASNSGFSSTEAFF. The chain couples TRBV7-9 to TRBJ1-1; a possible D gene is TRBD1 (5 bases). The germline V and J ends were trimmed by 7 bases and 4 bases, with 16 bases remaining between them. Germline V gene data show CDR1 as SEHNR and CDR2 as FQNEAQ (reference sequence). The CDR3 spans 14 residues.

The chain combines TRBV9 with TRBJ2-5; D perhaps matches TRBD1 (5 bases). V shed 0 bases and J shed 1 base, with 13 bases lying between them. The CDR3 is made up of 16 amino acids. Germline CDR1 is SGDLS and CDR2 is YYNGEE. The CDR3: CASSVATRASQETQYF. In nucleotides, the CDR3 is TGTGCCAGCAGCGTAGCTACCAGGGCGTCCCAAGAGACCCAGTACTTC.

The CDR3 DNA is TGCAGTGCTAGAGATACAATCTACAATGAGCAGTTCTTC. Its protein product is CSARDTIYNEQFF. The chain recombines TRBV20-1 with TRBJ2-1; D call uncertain. CDR1 DFQATT and CDR2 SNEGSKA come from the germline V gene (reference sequence). The CDR3 contains 13 residues. V lost 0 bases to trimming and J lost 3 bases, with 6 bases between them.

A few counts support this clonotype. V usage is TRBV7-2 and J usage is TRBJ1-2, with D uncertain. CDR1 is SGHTA, CDR2 FQGNSA, per germline. V was clipped by 2 bases and J by 4 bases, with 11 bases between them. The CDR3 has 14 residues. This chain's CDR3 is CASSLREGSYGYTF. The CDR3, as DNA: TGTGCCAGCAGCTTAAGGGAGGGCAGCTATGGCTACACCTTC.

The chain employs TRBV30 and TRBJ1-5; no firm D call. This CDR3 contains 13 residues. CDR1 is GTSNPN and CDR2 is SVGIG in the germline V gene (reference sequence). The V end was cut by 5 bases, the J end by 0 bases, with 8 bases between. CDR3 bases: TGTGCCTGGGCGGCGAATAGCAATCAGCCCCAGCATTTT. It specifies CAWAANSNQPQHF. Full variable domain (remainder filled in from reference TRBV30 and TRBJ1-5): SQTIHQWPATLVQPVGSPLSLECTVEGTSNPNLYWYRQAAGRGLQLLFYSVGIGQISSEVPQNLSASRPQDRQFILSSKKLLLSDSGFYLCAWAANSNQPQHFGDGTRLSIL.

The chain joins TRBV7-8 to TRBJ1-1; no clear D. Germline-derived CDR1 and CDR2 are SGHVS and FQNEAQ. This CDR3 contains 13 residues. V gave up 4 bases and J gave up 5 bases, with 11 bases separating them. The CDR3 is CASSSRLGTEAFF. The CDR3 DNA follows: TGTGCCAGCAGCTCAAGGTTAGGTACTGAAGCTTTCTTT.

The rearrangement uses TRBV5-5 and TRBJ2-2; 8 bases are a match to TRBD1. The germline V gene has CDR1 SGHKS and CDR2 YYEKEE (reference sequence). This CDR3 region has 13 residues. Trimming cost V 3 bases and J 13 bases; bases outside gene matches: 8. The CDR3 spells CASSSGQGRVLFF. The CDR3 DNA reads as TGTGCCAGCAGCTCCGGACAGGGACGGGTGCTGTTTTTT. The variable domain in full, completed from reference TRBV5-5 and TRBJ2-2, reads DAGVTQSPTHLIKTRGQQVTLRCSPISGHKSVSWYQQVLGQGPQFIFQYYEKEERGRGNFPDRFSARQFPNYSSELNVNALLLGDSALYLCASSSGQGRVLFFGEGSRLTVL.

J is TRBJ1-4 and V is TRBV6-5; no definite D call. Looked up from germline, CDR1 is MNHEY and CDR2 is SVGAGI. The CDR3 is 13 residues long. Trimming pared 5 bases from V and 6 bases from J, leaving 10 bases between. The CDR3 region is CASSATVDEKLFF. CDR3 bases: TGTGCCAGCAGTGCTACGGTTGATGAAAAACTGTTTTTT.